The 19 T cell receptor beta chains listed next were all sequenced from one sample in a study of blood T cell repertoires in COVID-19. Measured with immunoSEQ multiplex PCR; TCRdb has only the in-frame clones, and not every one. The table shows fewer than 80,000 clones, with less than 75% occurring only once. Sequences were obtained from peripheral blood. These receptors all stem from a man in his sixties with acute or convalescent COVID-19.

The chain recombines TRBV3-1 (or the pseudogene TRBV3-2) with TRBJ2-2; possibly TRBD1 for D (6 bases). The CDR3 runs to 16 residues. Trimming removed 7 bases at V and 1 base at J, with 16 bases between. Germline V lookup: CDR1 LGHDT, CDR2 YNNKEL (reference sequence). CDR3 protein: CASNPSGTLNTGELFF. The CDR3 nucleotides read TGTGCCAGCAACCCTTCCGGGACACTGAACACCGGGGAGCTGTTTTTT.

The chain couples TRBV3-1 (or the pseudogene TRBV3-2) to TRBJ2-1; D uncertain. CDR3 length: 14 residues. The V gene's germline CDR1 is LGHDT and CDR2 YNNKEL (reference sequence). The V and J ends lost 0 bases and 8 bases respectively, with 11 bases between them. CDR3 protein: CASSQDFEADEQFF. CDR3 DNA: TGTGCCAGCAGCCAAGATTTCGAAGCCGATGAGCAGTTCTTC.

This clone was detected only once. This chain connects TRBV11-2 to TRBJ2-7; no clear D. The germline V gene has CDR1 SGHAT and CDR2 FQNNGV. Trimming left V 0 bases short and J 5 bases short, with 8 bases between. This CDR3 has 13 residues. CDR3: CASSLDMRNEQYV. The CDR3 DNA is TGTGCCAGCAGCTTAGATATGAGAAACGAGCAGTACGTC.

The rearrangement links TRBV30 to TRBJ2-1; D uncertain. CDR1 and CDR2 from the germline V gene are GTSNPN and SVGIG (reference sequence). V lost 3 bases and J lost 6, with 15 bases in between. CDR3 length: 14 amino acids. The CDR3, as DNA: TGTGCCTGGAGCGGCGCCGACTGGGTCAATGAGCAGTTCTTC. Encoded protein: CAWSGADWVNEQFF.

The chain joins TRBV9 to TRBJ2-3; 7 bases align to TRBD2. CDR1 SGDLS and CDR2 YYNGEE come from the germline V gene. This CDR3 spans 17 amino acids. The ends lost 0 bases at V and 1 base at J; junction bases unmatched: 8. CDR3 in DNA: TGTGCCAGCAGCGTAGGGCCGACTAGCCCAGGCACAGATACGCAGTATTTT. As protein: CASSVGPTSPGTDTQYF.

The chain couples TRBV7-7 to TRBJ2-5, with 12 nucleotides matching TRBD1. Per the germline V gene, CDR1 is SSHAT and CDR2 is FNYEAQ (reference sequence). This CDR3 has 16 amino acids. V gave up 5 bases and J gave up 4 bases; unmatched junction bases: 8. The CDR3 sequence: CASSEGQGASSETQYF. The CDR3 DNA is TGTGCCAGCAGCGAGGGACAGGGGGCCTCTTCAGAGACCCAGTACTTC.

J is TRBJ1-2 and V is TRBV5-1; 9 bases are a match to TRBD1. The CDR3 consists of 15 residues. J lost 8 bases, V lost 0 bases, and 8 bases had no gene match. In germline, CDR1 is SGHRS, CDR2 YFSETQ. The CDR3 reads CASSLGPGTGRGYTF. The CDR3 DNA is TGCGCCAGCAGCTTGGGACCTGGGACAGGGAGAGGCTACACCTTC.

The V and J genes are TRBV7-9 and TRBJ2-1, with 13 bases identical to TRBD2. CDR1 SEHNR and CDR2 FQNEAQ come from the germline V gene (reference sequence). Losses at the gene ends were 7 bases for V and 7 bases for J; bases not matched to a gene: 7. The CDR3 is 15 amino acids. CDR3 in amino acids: CASTKTSGGLNEQFF. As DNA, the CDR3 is TGTGCCAGCACCAAGACTAGCGGGGGGTTGAATGAGCAGTTCTTC.

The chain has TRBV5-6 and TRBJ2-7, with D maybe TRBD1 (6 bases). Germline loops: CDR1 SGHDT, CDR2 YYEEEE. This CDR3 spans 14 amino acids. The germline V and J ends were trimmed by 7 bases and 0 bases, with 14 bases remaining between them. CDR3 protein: CASASGASSYEQYV. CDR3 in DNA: TGTGCCAGCGCCTCAGGGGCGAGCTCCTACGAGCAGTACGTC.

Written as DNA, the CDR3 is TGTGCCAGCAGTTCGGTCCCAGAGACCCAGTACTTC. Translating it yields CASSSVPETQYF. This chain links TRBV12-3 or TRBV12-4 with TRBJ2-5; D unresolved. The length of the CDR3 is 12 residues. V lost 4 bases and J lost 4, with 7 bases in between.

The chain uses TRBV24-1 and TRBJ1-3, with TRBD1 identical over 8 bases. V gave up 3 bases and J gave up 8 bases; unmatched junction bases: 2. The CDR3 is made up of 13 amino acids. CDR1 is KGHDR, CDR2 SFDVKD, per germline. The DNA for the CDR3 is TGTGCCACCAGTGATGACAGGGGAGACACCATATATTTT. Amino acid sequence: CATSDDRGDTIYF.

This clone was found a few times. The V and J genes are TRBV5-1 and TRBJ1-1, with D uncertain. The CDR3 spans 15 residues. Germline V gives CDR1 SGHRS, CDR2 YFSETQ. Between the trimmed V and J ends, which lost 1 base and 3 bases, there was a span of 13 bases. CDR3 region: CASSLRGWYDTEAFF. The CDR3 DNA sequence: TGCGCCAGCAGCTTGAGAGGGTGGTACGACACTGAAGCTTTCTTT. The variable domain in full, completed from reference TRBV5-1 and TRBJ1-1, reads KAGVTQTPRYLIKTRGQQVTLSCSPISGHRSVSWYQQTPGQGLQFLFEYFSETQRNKGNFPGRFSGRQFSNSRSEMNVSTLELGDSALYLCASSLRGWYDTEAFFGQGTRLTVV.

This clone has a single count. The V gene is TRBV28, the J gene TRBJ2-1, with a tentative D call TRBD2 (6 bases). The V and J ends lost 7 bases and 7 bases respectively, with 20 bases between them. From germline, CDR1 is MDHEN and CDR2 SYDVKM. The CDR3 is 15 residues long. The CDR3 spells CASNRAWAGGNEQFF. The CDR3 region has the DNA TGTGCCAGCAATAGGGCCTGGGCAGGAGGGAATGAGCAGTTCTTC.

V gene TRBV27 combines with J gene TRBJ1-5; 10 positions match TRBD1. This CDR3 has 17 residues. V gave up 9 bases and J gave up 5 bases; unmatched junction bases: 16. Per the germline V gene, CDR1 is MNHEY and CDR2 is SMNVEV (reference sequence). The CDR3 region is CASSAGTGVFVHQPQHF. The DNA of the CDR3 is TGTGCCAGTTCCGCCGGGACAGGGGTCTTTGTCCATCAGCCCCAGCATTTT.

The DNA of the CDR3 is TGTGCCAGCAGCCAATCAGACAGGCGAGAAACGGGAGAGACCCAGTACTTC. Translating gives CASSQSDRRETGETQYF. The rearrangement joins TRBV4-2 to TRBJ2-5; D is possibly TRBD1 (6 bases). Germline V gene data show CDR1 as LGHNA and CDR2 as YNFKEQ. V was shortened by 2 bases and J by 4 bases, with 20 bases between the two germline ends. CDR3 size: 17 residues.

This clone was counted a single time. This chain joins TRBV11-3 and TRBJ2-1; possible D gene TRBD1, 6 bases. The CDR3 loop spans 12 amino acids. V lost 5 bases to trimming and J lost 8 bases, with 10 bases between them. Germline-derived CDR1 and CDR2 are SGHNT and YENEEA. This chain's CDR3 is CASSKQGDEQFF. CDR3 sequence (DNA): TGTGCCAGCAGCAAACAGGGTGATGAGCAGTTCTTC.

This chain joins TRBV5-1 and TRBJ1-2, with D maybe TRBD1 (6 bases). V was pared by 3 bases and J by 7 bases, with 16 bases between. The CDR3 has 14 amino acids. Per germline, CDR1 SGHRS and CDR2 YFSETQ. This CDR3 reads CASSWDTSRGGYTF. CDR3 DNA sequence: TGCGCCAGCAGCTGGGACACCTCCCGGGGTGGCTACACCTTC.

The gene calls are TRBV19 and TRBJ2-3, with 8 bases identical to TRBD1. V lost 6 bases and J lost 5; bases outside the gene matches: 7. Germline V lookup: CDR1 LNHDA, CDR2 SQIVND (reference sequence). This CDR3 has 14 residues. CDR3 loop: CASSPDRDEDTQYF. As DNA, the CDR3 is TGTGCCAGTAGCCCGGACAGGGACGAAGATACGCAGTATTTT.

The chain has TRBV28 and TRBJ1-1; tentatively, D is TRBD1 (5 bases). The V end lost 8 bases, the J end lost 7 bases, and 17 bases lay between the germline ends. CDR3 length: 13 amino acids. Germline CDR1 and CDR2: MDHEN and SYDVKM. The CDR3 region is CASSAGQLSEAFF. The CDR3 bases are TGTGCCAGCTCGGCAGGGCAACTTAGTGAAGCTTTCTTT.